The 22 T cell receptor beta chains given below trace back to one sample, sequenced in a study of OX40 agonist ivuxolimab in advanced cancers. Sequencing was performed with immunoSEQ multiplex PCR; in TCRdb, only in-frame clones are kept and a portion is missing. The sample holds some 42,000 clones; around 89% are singletons and the top ten take under 5.5%. The sample here was CD4+ or CD8+ T cells sorted from blood, taken in a trial of the OX40 agonist ivuxolimab. The receptors originated from an adult with an advanced solid tumor such as melanoma, head and neck, liver or kidney cancer.

The chain employs TRBV28 and TRBJ2-3; D not certain. CDR1 is MDHEN and CDR2 is SYDVKM in the germline V gene. The CDR3 extends over 14 amino acids. V dropped 3 bases and J dropped 0 bases, with 7 bases sitting between them. CDR3 DNA: TGTGCCAGCAGTTTGGTCGGGAGCACAGATACGCAGTATTTT. Translating gives CASSLVGSTDTQYF. Filled out from reference TRBV28 and TRBJ2-3, the complete variable domain reads DVKVTQSSRYLVKRTGEKVFLECVQDMDHENMFWYRQDPGLGLRLIYFSYDVKMKEKGDIPEGYSVSREKKERFSLILESASTNQTSMYLCASSLVGSTDTQYFGPGTRLTVL.

This chain connects TRBV7-2 to TRBJ2-3, with TRBD2 identical over 9 bases. This CDR3 is 15 amino acids long. Germline loops: CDR1 SGHTA, CDR2 FQGNSA. V was clipped by 2 bases and J by 4 bases; unmatched bases: 4. Here the CDR3 reads CASSLSGGWADTQYF. In nucleotides, the CDR3 is TGTGCCAGCAGCTTAAGCGGGGGGTGGGCAGATACGCAGTATTTT.

V and J are TRBV20-1 and TRBJ1-1; D is perhaps TRBD1 (5 bases). This CDR3 has 11 amino acids. Per the germline V gene, CDR1 is DFQATT and CDR2 is SNEGSKA (reference sequence). V was cut by 6 bases and J by 4 bases, with 9 bases left in between. The CDR3 DNA sequence: TGCAGTGCAACAGGCGGCACTGAAGCTTTCTTT. This translates into CSATGGTEAFF.

The gene calls are TRBV7-9 and TRBJ1-1; D is possibly TRBD1 (5 bases). Germline CDR1 and CDR2: SEHNR and FQNEAQ (reference sequence). The V gene lost 5 bases and the J gene lost 2 bases, with 18 bases spanning the gap. The length of the CDR3 is 16 residues. In DNA form, the CDR3 reads TGTGCCAGCAGCCCCACCGGGACCAGAGTTAACACTGAAGCTTTCTTT. It codes for CASSPTGTRVNTEAFF.

This sequence joins TRBV20-1 and TRBJ2-7; D is perhaps TRBD2 (5 bases). The CDR3 covers 11 residues. V was trimmed by 6 bases and J by 7 bases, leaving 13 bases between them. Germline CDR1 and CDR2: DFQATT and SNEGSKA (reference sequence). The CDR3 loop is CSAGGREEQYF. CDR3 nucleotides: TGCAGTGCCGGAGGTAGGGAGGAGCAGTACTTC.

This chain uses TRBV4-3 with TRBJ1-5; TRBD1 matches at 11 bases. Per the germline V gene, CDR1 is LGHNA and CDR2 is YSLEER. J lost 1 base, V lost 5 bases, and 1 base had no gene match. The CDR3 has 15 residues. CDR3 sequence: CASSWDRGSNQPQHF. Here the CDR3 DNA reads TGCGCCAGCAGCTGGGACAGGGGGAGCAATCAGCCCCAGCATTTT.

This clone has a handful of counts. V and J are TRBV30 and TRBJ2-5, with 15 bases identical to TRBD2. Germline V CDR1 and CDR2: GTSNPN, SVGIG (reference sequence). This CDR3 comprises 17 residues. V trimming: 1 base; J trimming: 4 bases; junction bases outside the gene matches: 7. In DNA, the CDR3 is TGTGCCTGGAGTGCCGGACTAGCGGGGGGGCTAGTAGAGACCCAGTACTTC. Encoded protein: CAWSAGLAGGLVETQYF.

The CDR3 loop is CASSLVWVAGGTEQYF. CDR3 nucleotides: TGTGCCAGCAGCTTAGTATGGGTAGCGGGAGGGACCGAGCAGTACTTC. The V and J genes are TRBV7-2 and TRBJ2-7, with 11 bases fitting TRBD2. J lost 6 bases, V lost 1 base, and 8 bases had no gene match. CDR1 SGHTA and CDR2 FQGNSA come from the germline V gene. CDR3 length: 16 residues. The variable domain in full, with the rest retrieved from reference TRBV7-2 and TRBJ2-7, is GAGVSQSPSNKVTEKGKDVELRCDPISGHTALYWYRQSLGQGLEFLIYFQGNSAPDKSGLPSDRFSAERTGGSVSTLTIQRTQQEDSAVYLCASSLVWVAGGTEQYFGPGTRLTVT.

This clone was counted between two and nine times. This chain connects TRBV6-5 to TRBJ1-1, with D hard to call. V lost 6 bases, J lost 10 bases, and 12 bases lay in between. CDR1 is MNHEY and CDR2 is SVGAGI in the germline V gene. The CDR3 covers 11 residues. The DNA for the CDR3 is TGTGCCAGCAGGTCGGGTCTTGGAGCTTTCTTT. This translates into CASRSGLGAFF.

J is TRBJ2-5 and V is TRBV18; 10 bases are a match to TRBD1. V lost 3 bases, J lost 5 bases, and 3 bases stayed unmatched. From germline, CDR1 is KGHSH and CDR2 LQKENI. The length of the CDR3 is 14 residues. In DNA, the CDR3 is TGTGCCAGCTCACCCTCGGGACAGGGGGAGACCCAGTACTTC. It encodes CASSPSGQGETQYF. Using reference TRBV18 and TRBJ2-5 for the parts outside the CDR3, the full variable domain is NAGVMQNPRHLVRRRGQEARLRCSPMKGHSHVYWYRQLPEEGLKFMVYLQKENIIDESGMPKERFSAEFPKEGPSILRIQQVVRGDSAAYFCASSPSGQGETQYFGPGTRLLVL.

This clone was detected a few times. The chain is built from TRBV27 and TRBJ2-5; 10 bases are a match to TRBD1. This CDR3 comprises 13 residues. Germline loops: CDR1 MNHEY, CDR2 SMNVEV (reference sequence). J was trimmed by 7 bases and V by 5 bases; bases with no gene match: 4. The CDR3 loop reads CASSIGQGGTQYF. The CDR3 DNA follows: TGTGCCAGCAGTATTGGACAGGGGGGGACCCAGTACTTC.

J is TRBJ2-4 and V is TRBV6-5; no reliable D call. This CDR3 contains 14 residues. CDR1 is MNHEY and CDR2 is SVGAGI in the germline V gene. Trimming shortened V by 4 bases and J by 6 bases, and 13 bases separated the two germline ends. CDR3 region: CASSFRFRGNIQYF. The DNA for the CDR3 is TGTGCCAGCAGTTTTCGATTCCGCGGAAACATTCAGTACTTC.

This chain joins TRBV11-3 and TRBJ1-1; D call uncertain. The CDR3 has 13 residues. The V end was cut by 0 bases, the J end by 7 bases, with 9 bases between. Germline lookup yields CDR1 SGHNT and CDR2 YENEEA. The CDR3 DNA is TGTGCCAGCAGCTTAGACGTTCAAATTGAAGCTTTCTTT. Translation: CASSLDVQIEAFF. The full variable domain, rest sourced from reference TRBV11-3 and TRBJ1-1, is EAGVVQSPRYKIIEKKQPVAFWCNPISGHNTLYWYLQNLGQGPELLIRYENEEAVDDSQLPKDRFSAERLKGVDSTLKIQPAELGDSAVYLCASSLDVQIEAFFGQGTRLTVV.

The rearrangement uses TRBV7-2 and TRBJ2-1; 8 nucleotides agree with TRBD2. Germline CDR1 reads SGHTA; CDR2 reads FQGNSA. The CDR3 extends over 14 amino acids. With 7 bases clipped from V and 8 bases from J, the junction kept 10 bases outside the gene matches. The CDR3 coding sequence is TGTGCCAGCAATCCGCCCGGGGGGGGGCATGAGCAGTTCTTC. Encoded protein: CASNPPGGGHEQFF.

This clone was picked up one time. This chain joins TRBV7-2 and TRBJ1-2; no definite D call. Looked up from germline, CDR1 is SGHTA and CDR2 is FQGNSA. The CDR3 totals 15 residues. V was pared by 2 bases and J by 2 bases, with 12 bases between. CDR3 amino acids: CASSLSPQANYGYTF. The CDR3 nucleotides are TGTGCCAGCAGCTTAAGTCCCCAGGCGAACTATGGCTACACCTTC.

The chain is built from TRBV6-6 and TRBJ1-5, with 7 bases that match TRBD1. J gave up 4 bases and V 4 bases, and 7 bases lay outside the gene matches. This CDR3 has 15 amino acids. CDR1 and CDR2 from the germline V gene are MNHNY and SVGAGI (reference sequence). This CDR3 reads CASSWGQLSNQPQHF. The CDR3 DNA reads as TGTGCCAGCAGTTGGGGACAGCTCTCTAATCAGCCCCAGCATTTT.

The chain recombines TRBV30 with TRBJ2-2; D is unresolved. Germline V lookup: CDR1 GTSNPN, CDR2 SVGIG (reference sequence). This CDR3 is 11 amino acids long. Deletions cut 3 bases from V and 3 bases from J, with 2 bases between. The CDR3 DNA is TGTGCCTGGAGGGACACCGGGGAGCTGTTTTTT. This translates into CAWRDTGELFF.

The genes are TRBV2 and TRBJ1-5; D is unclear. Germline V gives CDR1 SNHLY, CDR2 FYNNEI. The CDR3 covers 14 residues. Trimming pared 1 base from V and 4 bases from J, leaving 8 bases between. Written as DNA, the CDR3 is TGTGCCAGCAGTGAAGGCCTACCAAATCAGCCCCAGCATTTT. It translates to CASSEGLPNQPQHF.

V is TRBV18 and J is TRBJ2-1; D is possibly TRBD1 (5 bases). Germline CDR1 reads KGHSH; CDR2 reads LQKENI. V was cut by 5 bases and J by 7 bases, with 12 bases left in between. CDR3 length equals 13 residues. CDR3 coding DNA: TGTGCCAGCTCAGAAGACAGCGCTAATGAGCAGTTCTTC. Translated, it gives CASSEDSANEQFF.

The chain links TRBV30 to TRBJ2-5; TRBD1 is a possible D gene (6 bases). Looked up from germline, CDR1 is GTSNPN and CDR2 is SVGIG (reference sequence). This CDR3 spans 13 amino acids. V lost 0 bases, J lost 6 bases, and 11 bases lay in between. The CDR3 sequence is CAWSVRQGQTQYF. The DNA of the CDR3 is TGTGCCTGGAGTGTACGGCAGGGGCAGACCCAGTACTTC.

V and J are TRBV7-2 and TRBJ2-5; TRBD2 agrees at 8 bases. This CDR3 contains 16 residues. Per germline, CDR1 SGHTA and CDR2 FQGNSA. V shed 0 bases, J shed 2 bases, and the junction held 5 bases outside the gene matches. For the CDR3, the DNA is TGTGCCAGCAGCTTAGCCAGCGGGGGCGGGCAAGAGACCCAGTACTTC. Encoded protein: CASSLASGGGQETQYF.

The chain carries TRBV5-1 and TRBJ2-1; 11 bases fit TRBD2. The trim removed 0 bases at V and 6 bases at J, leaving 5 bases unmatched. The V gene's germline CDR1 is SGHRS and CDR2 YFSETQ. The CDR3 length is 16 residues. CDR3 in amino acids: CASSLELAGGINEQFF. The DNA of the CDR3 is TGCGCCAGCAGCTTGGAGCTAGCGGGAGGCATCAATGAGCAGTTCTTC.